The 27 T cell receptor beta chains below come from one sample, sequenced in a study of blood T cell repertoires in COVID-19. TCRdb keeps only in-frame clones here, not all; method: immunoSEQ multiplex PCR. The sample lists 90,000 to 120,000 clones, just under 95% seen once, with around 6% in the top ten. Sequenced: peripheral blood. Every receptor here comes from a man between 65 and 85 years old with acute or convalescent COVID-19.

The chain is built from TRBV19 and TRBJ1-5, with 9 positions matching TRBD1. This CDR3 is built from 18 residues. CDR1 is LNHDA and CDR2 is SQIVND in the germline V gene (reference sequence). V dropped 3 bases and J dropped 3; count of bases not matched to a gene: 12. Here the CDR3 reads CASSIRAGTGYPNQPQHF. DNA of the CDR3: TGTGCCAGTAGTATCCGAGCCGGGACAGGGTACCCCAATCAGCCCCAGCATTTT.

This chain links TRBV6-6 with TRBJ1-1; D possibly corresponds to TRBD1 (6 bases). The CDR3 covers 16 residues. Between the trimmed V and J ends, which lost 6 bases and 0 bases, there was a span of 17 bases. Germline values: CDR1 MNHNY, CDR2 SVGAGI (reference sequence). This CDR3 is CASRPGGGIMNTEAFF. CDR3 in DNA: TGTGCCAGCAGACCCGGGGGGGGCATTATGAACACTGAAGCTTTCTTT.

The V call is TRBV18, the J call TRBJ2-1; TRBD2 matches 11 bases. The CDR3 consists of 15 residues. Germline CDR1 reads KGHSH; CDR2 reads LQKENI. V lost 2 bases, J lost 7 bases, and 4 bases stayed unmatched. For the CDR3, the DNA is TGTGCCAGCTCACCATTAGCGGGGGGGCCGAATGAGCAGTTCTTC. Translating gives CASSPLAGGPNEQFF.

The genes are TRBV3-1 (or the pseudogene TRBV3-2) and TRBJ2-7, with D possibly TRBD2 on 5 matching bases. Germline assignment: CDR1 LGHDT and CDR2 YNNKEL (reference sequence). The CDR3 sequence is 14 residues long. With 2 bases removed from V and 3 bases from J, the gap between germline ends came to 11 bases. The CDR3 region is CASSQRGVRYEQYF. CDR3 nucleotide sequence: TGTGCCAGCAGCCAACGGGGTGTTCGCTACGAGCAGTACTTC.

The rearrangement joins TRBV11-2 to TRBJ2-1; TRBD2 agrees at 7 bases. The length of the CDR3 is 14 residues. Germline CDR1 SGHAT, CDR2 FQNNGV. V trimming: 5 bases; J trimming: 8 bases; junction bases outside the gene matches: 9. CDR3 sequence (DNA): TGTGCCAGCAGCCCCCCTAGCGGTAGCTATGAGCAGTTCTTC. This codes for CASSPPSGSYEQFF.

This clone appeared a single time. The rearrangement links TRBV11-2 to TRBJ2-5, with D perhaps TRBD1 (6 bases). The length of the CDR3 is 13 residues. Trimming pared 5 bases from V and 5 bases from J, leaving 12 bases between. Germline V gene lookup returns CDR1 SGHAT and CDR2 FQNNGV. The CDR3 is CASSRGSRETQYF. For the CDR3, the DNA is TGTGCCAGCAGCAGGGGGTCCCGGGAGACCCAGTACTTC.

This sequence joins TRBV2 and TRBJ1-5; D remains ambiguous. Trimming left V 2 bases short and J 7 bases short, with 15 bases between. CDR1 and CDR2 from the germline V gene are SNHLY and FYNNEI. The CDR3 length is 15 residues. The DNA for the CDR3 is TGTGCCAGCAGTGAATTTGAGGGATCGGGGCAGCCCCAGCATTTT. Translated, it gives CASSEFEGSGQPQHF.

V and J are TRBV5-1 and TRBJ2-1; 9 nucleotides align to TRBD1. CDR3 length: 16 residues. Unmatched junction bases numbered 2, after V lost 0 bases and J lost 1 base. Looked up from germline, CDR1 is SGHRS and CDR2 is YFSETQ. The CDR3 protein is CASSLGQGDSYNEQFF. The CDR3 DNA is TGCGCCAGCAGCTTGGGACAGGGGGATTCCTACAATGAGCAGTTCTTC. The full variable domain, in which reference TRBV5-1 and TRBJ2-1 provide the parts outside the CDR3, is KAGVTQTPRYLIKTRGQQVTLSCSPISGHRSVSWYQQTPGQGLQFLFEYFSETQRNKGNFPGRFSGRQFSNSRSEMNVSTLELGDSALYLCASSLGQGDSYNEQFFGPGTRLTVL.

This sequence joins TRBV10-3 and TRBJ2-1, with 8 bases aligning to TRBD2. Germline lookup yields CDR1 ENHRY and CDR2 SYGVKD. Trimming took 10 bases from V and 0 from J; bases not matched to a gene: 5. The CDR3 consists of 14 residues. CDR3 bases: TGTGCCACTAACGCGGGGGGCTCCTACAATGAGCAGTTCTTC. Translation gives CATNAGGSYNEQFF.

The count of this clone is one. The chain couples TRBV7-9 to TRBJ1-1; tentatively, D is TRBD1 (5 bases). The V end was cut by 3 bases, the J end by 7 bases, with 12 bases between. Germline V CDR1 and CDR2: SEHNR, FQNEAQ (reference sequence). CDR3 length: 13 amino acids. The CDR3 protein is CASSFQGGIEAFF. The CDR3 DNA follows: TGTGCCAGCAGCTTCCAGGGAGGCATTGAAGCTTTCTTT. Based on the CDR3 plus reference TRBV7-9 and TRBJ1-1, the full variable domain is DTGVSQNPRHKITKRGQNVTFRCDPISEHNRLYWYRQTLGQGPEFLTYFQNEAQLEKSRLLSDRFSAERPKGSFSTLEIQRTEQGDSAMYLCASSFQGGIEAFFGQGTRLTVV.

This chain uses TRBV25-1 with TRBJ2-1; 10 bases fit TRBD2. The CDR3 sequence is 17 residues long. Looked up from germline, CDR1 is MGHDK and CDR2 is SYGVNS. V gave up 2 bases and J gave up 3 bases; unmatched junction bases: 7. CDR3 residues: CASSETSGVAGYNEQFF. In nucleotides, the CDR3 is TGTGCCAGCAGTGAAACTAGCGGGGTGGCGGGCTACAATGAGCAGTTCTTC.

The chain's CDR3 is CASSASGWDNQPQHF. CDR3 bases: TGTGCCAGCTCAGCGTCAGGGTGGGACAATCAGCCCCAGCATTTT. This chain links TRBV18 with TRBJ1-5, with a tentative D call TRBD1 (5 bases). CDR3 length: 15 amino acids. The V end lost 5 bases, the J end lost 3 bases, and 14 bases lay between the germline ends. The V gene's germline CDR1 is KGHSH and CDR2 LQKENI.

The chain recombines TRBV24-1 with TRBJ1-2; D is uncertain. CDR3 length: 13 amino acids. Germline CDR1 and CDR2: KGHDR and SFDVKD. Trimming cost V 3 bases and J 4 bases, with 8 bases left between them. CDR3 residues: CATSDEGVYGYTF. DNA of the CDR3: TGTGCCACCAGTGATGAGGGTGTCTATGGCTACACCTTC.

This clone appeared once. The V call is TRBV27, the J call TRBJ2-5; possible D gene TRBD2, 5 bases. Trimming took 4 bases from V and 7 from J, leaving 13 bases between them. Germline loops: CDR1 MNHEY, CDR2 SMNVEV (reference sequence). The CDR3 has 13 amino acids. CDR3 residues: CASSSGLRGTQYF. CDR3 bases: TGTGCCAGCAGTTCGGGATTGCGTGGGACCCAGTACTTC.

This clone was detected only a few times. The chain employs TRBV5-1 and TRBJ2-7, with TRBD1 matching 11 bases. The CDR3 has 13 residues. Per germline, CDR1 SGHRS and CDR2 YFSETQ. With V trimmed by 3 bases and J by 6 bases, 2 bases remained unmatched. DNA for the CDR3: TGCGCCAGCAGCTGGGGGACAGGGGGCGAGCAGTACTTC. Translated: CASSWGTGGEQYF. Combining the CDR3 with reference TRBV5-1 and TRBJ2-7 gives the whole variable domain KAGVTQTPRYLIKTRGQQVTLSCSPISGHRSVSWYQQTPGQGLQFLFEYFSETQRNKGNFPGRFSGRQFSNSRSEMNVSTLELGDSALYLCASSWGTGGEQYFGPGTRLTVT.

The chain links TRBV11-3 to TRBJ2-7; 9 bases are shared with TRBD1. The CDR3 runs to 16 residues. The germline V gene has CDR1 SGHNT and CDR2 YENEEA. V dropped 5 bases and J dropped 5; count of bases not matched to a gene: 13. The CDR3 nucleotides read TGTGCCAGCAGCGCCATCGGACAGGGGAGAGCAAACGAGCAGTACTTC. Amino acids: CASSAIGQGRANEQYF.

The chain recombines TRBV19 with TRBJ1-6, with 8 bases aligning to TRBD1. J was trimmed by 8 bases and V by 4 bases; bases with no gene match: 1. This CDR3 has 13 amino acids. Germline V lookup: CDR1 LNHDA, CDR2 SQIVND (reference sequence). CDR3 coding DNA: TGTGCCAGTAGTACAGGGGGCGATTCACCCCTCCACTTT. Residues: CASSTGGDSPLHF.

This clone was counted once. CDR3 sequence reads: CASSWGEGTNNSPLHF. Written as DNA, the CDR3 is TGTGCCAGCAGCTGGGGGGAGGGAACGAATAATTCACCCCTCCACTTT. V usage is TRBV5-5 and J usage is TRBJ1-6; D may be TRBD1 (5 bases). Germline loops: CDR1 SGHKS, CDR2 YYEKEE (reference sequence). There are 16 residues in the CDR3. V dropped 3 bases and J dropped 5 bases, with 15 bases sitting between them.

This chain's CDR3 is CASSAGQGPPTYF. The CDR3, as DNA: TGTGCCAGCAGCGCCGGACAGGGGCCGCCCACGTACTTC. The V call is TRBV9, the J call TRBJ2-7; TRBD1 matches 9 bases. The junction had 10 bases not matched to a gene; V was cut back by 3 bases and J by 12 bases. Looked up from germline, CDR1 is SGDLS and CDR2 is YYNGEE. The length of the CDR3 is 13 residues.

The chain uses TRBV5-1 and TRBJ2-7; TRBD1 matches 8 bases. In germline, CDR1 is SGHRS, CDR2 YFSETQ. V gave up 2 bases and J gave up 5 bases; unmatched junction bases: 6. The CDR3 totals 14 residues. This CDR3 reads CASSFWTGSNEQYF. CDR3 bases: TGCGCCAGCAGCTTTTGGACAGGGTCCAACGAGCAGTACTTC.

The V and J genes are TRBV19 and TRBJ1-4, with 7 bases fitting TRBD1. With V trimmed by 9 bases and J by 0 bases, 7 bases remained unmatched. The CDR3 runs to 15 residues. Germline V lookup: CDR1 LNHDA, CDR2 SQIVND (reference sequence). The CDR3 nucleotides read TGTGCCAGCACAGGGGCGGTTGCAACTAATGAAAAACTGTTTTTT. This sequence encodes CASTGAVATNEKLFF.

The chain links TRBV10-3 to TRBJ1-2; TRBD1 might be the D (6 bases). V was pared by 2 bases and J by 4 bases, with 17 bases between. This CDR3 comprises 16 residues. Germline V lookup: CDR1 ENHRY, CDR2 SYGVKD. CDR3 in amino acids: CAISELSGAPLYGYTF. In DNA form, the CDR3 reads TGTGCCATCAGTGAGCTTTCAGGGGCGCCCCTCTATGGCTACACCTTC.

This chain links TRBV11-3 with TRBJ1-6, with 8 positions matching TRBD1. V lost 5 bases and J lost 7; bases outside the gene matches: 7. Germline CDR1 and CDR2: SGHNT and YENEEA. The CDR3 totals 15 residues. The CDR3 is CASSPSGGSNSPLHF. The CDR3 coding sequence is TGTGCCAGCAGCCCGTCAGGGGGCTCGAATTCACCCCTCCACTTT.

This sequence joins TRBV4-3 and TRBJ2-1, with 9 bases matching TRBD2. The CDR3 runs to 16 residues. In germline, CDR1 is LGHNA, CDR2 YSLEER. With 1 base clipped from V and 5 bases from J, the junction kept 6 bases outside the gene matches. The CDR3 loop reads CASSQGLAGYDNEQFF. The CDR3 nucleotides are TGCGCCAGCAGCCAAGGGCTAGCGGGATATGACAATGAGCAGTTCTTC.

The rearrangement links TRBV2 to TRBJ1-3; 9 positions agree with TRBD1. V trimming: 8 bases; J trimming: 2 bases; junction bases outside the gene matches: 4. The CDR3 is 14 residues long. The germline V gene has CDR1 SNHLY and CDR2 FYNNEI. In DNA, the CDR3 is TGTGCCAGCCTCCGGGACAGGGCTGGAAACACCATATATTTT. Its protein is CASLRDRAGNTIYF.

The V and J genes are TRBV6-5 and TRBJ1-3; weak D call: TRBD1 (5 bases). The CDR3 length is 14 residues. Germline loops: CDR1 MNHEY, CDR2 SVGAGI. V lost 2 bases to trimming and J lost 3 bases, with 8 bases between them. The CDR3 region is CASSYDQGGNTIYF. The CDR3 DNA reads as TGTGCCAGCAGTTACGACCAGGGTGGAAACACCATATATTTT.

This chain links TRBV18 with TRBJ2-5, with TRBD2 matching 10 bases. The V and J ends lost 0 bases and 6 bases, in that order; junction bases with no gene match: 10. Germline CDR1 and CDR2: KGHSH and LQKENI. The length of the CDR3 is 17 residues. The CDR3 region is CASSPPQEAGGPQTQYF. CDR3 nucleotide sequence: TGTGCCAGCTCACCACCGCAGGAAGCGGGAGGGCCCCAGACCCAGTACTTC.